These 11 T cell receptor beta chains share one sample of origin, sequenced in a study of regulatory T cells in long-lasting Graves disease. Time point of the sample: newly diagnosed GD, antithyroid drugs for less than 3 months. Following extraction of RNA from PBMCs, that RNA was used to make the TCR library. CDR3-region Arm-PCR and iRepertoire HTBI primers produced the TCR beta libraries. Using its own MiXCR run on the multiplex PCR reads, TCRdb lists one record per CDR3 protein. The data contain 620,000 or so distinct CDR3 sequences, 16% of them singletons. The same sample was also used in a study of T cells in Graves' hyperthyroidism and ophthalmopathy.

The material sequenced was peripheral blood mononuclear cells (PBMCs), taken at new diagnosis, from a patient treated with antithyroid drugs. Source of these receptors: a woman between 25 and 40 years old with Graves disease.

This clonotype was observed at least ten times. The rearrangement links TRBV5-1 to TRBJ2-7; D tentatively fits TRBD1 or TRBD2 (5 bases each). The V gene's germline CDR1 is SGHRS and CDR2 YFSETQ. This CDR3 is 16 amino acids long. Trimming took off 4 bases at V and 1 base at J, with 18 bases between the two ends. The CDR3 protein is CASSHGHSEGSYEQYF. As DNA, the CDR3 is TGCGCCAGCAGCCATGGACATAGCGAGGGGTCCTACGAGCAGTACTTC.

This clonotype was counted only a few times. A much larger clone differs by one base, so this may be a read error. This rearrangement joins TRBV7-2 to TRBJ2-5, with TRBD1 identical over 9 bases. Germline assignment: CDR1 SGHTA and CDR2 FQGNSA. This CDR3 is 14 amino acids long. CDR3 sequence (DNA): TGTGCCAGCAGCCTACAGGGGGCCCAAGAGATCCAGTACTTC. Translated: CASSLQGAQEIQYF.

This clonotype has just a few counts. The chain employs TRBV6-2 or TRBV6-3 and TRBJ2-6; D might be TRBD1 or TRBD2, each matching 5 bases. This CDR3 is 13 amino acids long. Germline V CDR1 and CDR2: MNHEY, SVGEGT. V lost 6 bases and J lost 7, with 10 bases in between. The CDR3 here is CASRGVVANVLTF. In DNA form, the CDR3 reads TGTGCCAGCAGGGGGGTAGTAGCCAACGTCCTGACTTTC.

J is TRBJ2-2 and V is TRBV28; D might be TRBD1 (5 bases). Trimming removed 6 bases at V and 5 bases at J, with 10 bases between. There are 13 residues in the CDR3. Germline-derived CDR1 and CDR2 are MDHEN and SYDVKM. CDR3 nucleotides: TGTGCCAGCAGGAACTCAGGGACCGGGGAGCTGTTTTTT. It yields the protein CASRNSGTGELFF.

The J gene is TRBJ2-4, the V gene TRBV27, with 8 bases fitting TRBD2. Germline CDR1 and CDR2: MNHEY and SMNVEV (reference sequence). The J segment lost 0 bases and the V segment lost 4 bases, leaving 11 bases of the junction unmatched. This CDR3 has 18 residues. CDR3 coding DNA: TGTGCCAGCAGTTCCGCCCAAGCGGGAGTGATAGCCAAAAACATTCAGTACTTC. Protein product: CASSSAQAGVIAKNIQYF.

This clonotype was recorded many times. For the CDR3, the DNA is TGTGCCACCAGCAGAGATAAGGGGACTGAAGCTTTCTTT. Translation gives CATSRDKGTEAFF. The chain is built from TRBV15 and TRBJ1-1; a weak D match, TRBD1 (5 bases). This CDR3 has 13 residues. Per germline, CDR1 LNHNV and CDR2 YYDKDF (reference sequence). Deletions cut 0 bases from V and 5 bases from J, with 7 bases between.

This clonotype was observed many times. This rearrangement joins TRBV19 to TRBJ1-5; D is uncertain. V was shortened by 9 bases and J by 8 bases, with 23 bases between the two germline ends. Germline lookup yields CDR1 LNHDA and CDR2 SQIVND (reference sequence). The CDR3 consists of 15 residues. CDR3 bases: TGTGCCAGCACCCTCGCACCTTGGGAACCGGAGCCCCAGCATTTT. Its protein is CASTLAPWEPEPQHF.

V is TRBV9 and J is TRBJ2-3; tentatively, D is TRBD2 (5 bases). V was shortened by 4 bases and J by 5 bases, with 17 bases between the two germline ends. Looked up from germline, CDR1 is SGDLS and CDR2 is YYNGEE. This CDR3 is 15 amino acids long. The CDR3 loop is CASSPSGEVGDTQYF. The CDR3 DNA is TGTGCCAGCAGCCCGTCCGGGGAAGTGGGAGATACGCAGTATTTT. Full variable domain (missing parts from reference TRBV9 and TRBJ2-3): DSGVTQTPKHLITATGQRVTLRCSPRSGDLSVYWYQQSLDQGLQFLIQYYNGEERAKGNILERFSAQQFPDLHSELNLSSLELGDSALYFCASSPSGEVGDTQYFGPGTRLTVL.

This chain joins TRBV20-1 and TRBJ2-1; D remains ambiguous. Trimming stripped 3 bases from V and 6 bases from J, with 18 bases between. This CDR3 has 15 residues. The germline CDR1 and CDR2 sequences are DFQATT and SNEGSKA (reference sequence). The CDR3 reads CSASHQLLIVNEQFF. The CDR3 coding sequence is TGCAGTGCTAGTCACCAGCTCCTCATCGTCAATGAGCAGTTCTTC.

As to this clonotype: The likely explanation is a read error, given a far larger clone one base away. The chain couples TRBV28 to TRBJ2-4, with D possibly TRBD2 on 5 matching bases. TRBJ2-1 matches the DNA end more closely, so the J call is doubtful. Per germline, CDR1 MDHEN and CDR2 SYDVKM. The CDR3 contains 17 residues. The CDR3 protein is CASSSYPSSRSRDEQFF. Here the CDR3 DNA reads TGTGCCAGCAGTAGCTATCCCTCTAGCAGGAGTCGAGATGAGCAGTTCTTC.

The CDR3 bases are TGTGCCTGGAGTGTAACCGAAGATCAGCCCCAGCATTTT. This sequence encodes CAWSVTEDQPQHF. V gene TRBV30 combines with J gene TRBJ1-5; D not resolved. The CDR3 covers 13 residues. From germline, CDR1 is GTSNPN and CDR2 SVGIG (reference sequence). The V gene lost 0 bases and the J gene lost 5 bases, with 8 bases spanning the gap.